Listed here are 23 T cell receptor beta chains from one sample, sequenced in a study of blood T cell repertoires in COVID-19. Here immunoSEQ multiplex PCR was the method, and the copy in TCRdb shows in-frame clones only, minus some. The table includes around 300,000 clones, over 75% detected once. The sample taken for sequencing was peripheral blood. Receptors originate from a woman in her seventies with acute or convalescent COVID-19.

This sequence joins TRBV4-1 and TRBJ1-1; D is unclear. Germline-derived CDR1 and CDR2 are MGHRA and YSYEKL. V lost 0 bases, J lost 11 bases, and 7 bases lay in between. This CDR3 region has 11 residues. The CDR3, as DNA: TGCGCCAGCAGCCAAGACAGGAGGGCTTTCTTT. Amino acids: CASSQDRRAFF.

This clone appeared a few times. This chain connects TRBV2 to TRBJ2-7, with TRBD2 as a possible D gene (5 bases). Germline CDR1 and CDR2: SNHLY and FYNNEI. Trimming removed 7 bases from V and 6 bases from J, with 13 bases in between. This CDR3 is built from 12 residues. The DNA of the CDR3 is TGTGCCAGCAATATTGGAGGAGCCGAGCAGTACTTC. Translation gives CASNIGGAEQYF.

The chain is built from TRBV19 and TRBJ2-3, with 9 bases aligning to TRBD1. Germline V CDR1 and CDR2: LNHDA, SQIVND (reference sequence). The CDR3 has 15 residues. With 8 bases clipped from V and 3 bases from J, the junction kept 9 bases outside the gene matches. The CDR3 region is CASGPGQGWTDTQYF. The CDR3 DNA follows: TGTGCCAGTGGCCCAGGACAGGGGTGGACAGATACGCAGTATTTT.

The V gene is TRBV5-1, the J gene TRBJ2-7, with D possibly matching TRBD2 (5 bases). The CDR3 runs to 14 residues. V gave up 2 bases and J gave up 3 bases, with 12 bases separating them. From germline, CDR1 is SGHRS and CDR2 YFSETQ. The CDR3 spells CASSFGPGSYEQYF. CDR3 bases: TGCGCCAGCAGCTTCGGACCTGGGAGCTACGAGCAGTACTTC.

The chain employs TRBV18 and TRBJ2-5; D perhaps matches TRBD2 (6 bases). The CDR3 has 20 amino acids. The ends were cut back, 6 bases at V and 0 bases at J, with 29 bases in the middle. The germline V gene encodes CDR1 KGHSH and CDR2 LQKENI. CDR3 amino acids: CASSLTPLRREASYQETQYF. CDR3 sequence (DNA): TGTGCCAGCTCCTTAACCCCCCTGAGGAGGGAGGCCTCGTACCAAGAGACCCAGTACTTC.

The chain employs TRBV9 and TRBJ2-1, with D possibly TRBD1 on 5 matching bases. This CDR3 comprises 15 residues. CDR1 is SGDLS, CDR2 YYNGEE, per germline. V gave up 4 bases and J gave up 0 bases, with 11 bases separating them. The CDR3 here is CASSPRQSSYNEQFF. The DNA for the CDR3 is TGTGCCAGCAGCCCTCGACAGAGCTCCTACAATGAGCAGTTCTTC.

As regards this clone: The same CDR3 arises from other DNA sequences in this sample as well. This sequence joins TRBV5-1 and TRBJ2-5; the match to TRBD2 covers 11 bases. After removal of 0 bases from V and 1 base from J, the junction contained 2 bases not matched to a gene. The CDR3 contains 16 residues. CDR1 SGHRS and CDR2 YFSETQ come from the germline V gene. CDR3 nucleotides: TGCGCCAGCAGCTTGGCACTAGCGGGGGTCCAAGAGACCCAGTACTTC. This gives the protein CASSLALAGVQETQYF.

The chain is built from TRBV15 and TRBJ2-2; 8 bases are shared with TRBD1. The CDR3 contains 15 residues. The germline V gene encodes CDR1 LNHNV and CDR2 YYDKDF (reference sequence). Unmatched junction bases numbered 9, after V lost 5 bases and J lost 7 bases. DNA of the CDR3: TGTGCCACCAGCGTCAGGACAGGGACGAACGGGGAGCTGTTTTTT. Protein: CATSVRTGTNGELFF.

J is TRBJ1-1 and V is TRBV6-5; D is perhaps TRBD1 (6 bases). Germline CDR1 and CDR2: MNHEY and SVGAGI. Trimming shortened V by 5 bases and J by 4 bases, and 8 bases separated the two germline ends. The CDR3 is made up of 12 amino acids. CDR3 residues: CASSQGITEAFF. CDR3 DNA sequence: TGTGCCAGCAGTCAGGGGATCACTGAAGCTTTCTTT.

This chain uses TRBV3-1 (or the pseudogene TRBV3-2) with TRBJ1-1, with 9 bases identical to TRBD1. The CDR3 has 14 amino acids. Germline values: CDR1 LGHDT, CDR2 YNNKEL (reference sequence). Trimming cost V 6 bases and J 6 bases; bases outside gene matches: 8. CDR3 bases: TGTGCCAGCAGTCGCGACAGGGGGAAGGCTGAAGCTTTCTTT. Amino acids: CASSRDRGKAEAFF.

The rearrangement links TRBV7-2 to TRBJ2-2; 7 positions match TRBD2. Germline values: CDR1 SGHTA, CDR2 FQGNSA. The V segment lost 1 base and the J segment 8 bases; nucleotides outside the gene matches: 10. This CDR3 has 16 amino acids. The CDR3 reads CASSLVPLAAQGELFF. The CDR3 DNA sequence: TGTGCCAGCAGCTTAGTTCCCCTAGCGGCACAAGGGGAGCTGTTTTTT.

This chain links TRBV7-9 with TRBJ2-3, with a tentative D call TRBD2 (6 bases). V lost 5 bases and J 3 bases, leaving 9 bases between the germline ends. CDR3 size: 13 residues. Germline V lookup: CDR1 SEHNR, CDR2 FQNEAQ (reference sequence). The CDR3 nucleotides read TGTGCCAGCAGCCTCGGGGGAACAGATACGCAGTATTTT. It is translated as CASSLGGTDTQYF.

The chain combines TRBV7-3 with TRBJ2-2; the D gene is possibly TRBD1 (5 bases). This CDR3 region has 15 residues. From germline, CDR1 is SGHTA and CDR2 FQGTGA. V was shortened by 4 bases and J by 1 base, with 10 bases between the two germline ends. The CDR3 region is CASSSQGQNTGELFF. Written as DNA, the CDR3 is TGTGCCAGCAGCTCCCAGGGTCAGAACACCGGGGAGCTGTTTTTT.

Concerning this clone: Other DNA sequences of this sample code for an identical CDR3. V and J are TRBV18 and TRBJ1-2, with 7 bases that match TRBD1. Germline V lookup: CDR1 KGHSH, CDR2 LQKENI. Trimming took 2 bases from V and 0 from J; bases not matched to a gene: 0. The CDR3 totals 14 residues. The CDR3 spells CASSPGTANYGYTF. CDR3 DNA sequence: TGTGCCAGCTCACCAGGGACAGCTAACTATGGCTACACCTTC.

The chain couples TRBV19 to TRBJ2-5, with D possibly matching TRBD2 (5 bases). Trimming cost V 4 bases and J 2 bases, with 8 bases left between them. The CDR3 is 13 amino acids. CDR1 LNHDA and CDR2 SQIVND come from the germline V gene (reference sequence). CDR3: CASSTTGQETQYF. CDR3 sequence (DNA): TGTGCCAGTAGTACAACGGGACAAGAGACCCAGTACTTC.

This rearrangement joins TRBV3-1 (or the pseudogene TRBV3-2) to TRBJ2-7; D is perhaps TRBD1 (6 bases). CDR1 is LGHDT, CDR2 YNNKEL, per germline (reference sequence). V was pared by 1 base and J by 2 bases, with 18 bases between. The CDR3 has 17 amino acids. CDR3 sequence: CASSQGGPSPYPYEQYF. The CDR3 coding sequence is TGTGCCAGCAGCCAAGGGGGGCCGAGCCCCTACCCCTACGAGCAGTACTTC.

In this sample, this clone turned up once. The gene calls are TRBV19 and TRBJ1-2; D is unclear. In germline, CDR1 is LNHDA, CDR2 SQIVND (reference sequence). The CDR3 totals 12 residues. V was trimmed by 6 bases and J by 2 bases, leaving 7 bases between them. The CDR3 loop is CASREQNYGYTF. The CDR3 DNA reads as TGTGCCAGTAGAGAACAGAACTATGGCTACACCTTC.

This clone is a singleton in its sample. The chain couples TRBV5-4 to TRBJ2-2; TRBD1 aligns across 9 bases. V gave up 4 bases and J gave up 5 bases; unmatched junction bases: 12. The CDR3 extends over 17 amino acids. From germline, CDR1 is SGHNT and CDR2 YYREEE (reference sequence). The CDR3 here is CASSPGGGQGQTGELFF. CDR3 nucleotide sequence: TGTGCCAGCAGCCCGGGCGGGGGACAGGGCCAAACCGGGGAGCTGTTTTTT.

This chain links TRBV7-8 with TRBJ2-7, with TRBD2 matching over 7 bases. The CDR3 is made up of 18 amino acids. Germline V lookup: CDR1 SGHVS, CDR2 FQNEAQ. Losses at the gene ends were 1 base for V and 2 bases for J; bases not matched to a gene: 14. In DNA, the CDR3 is TGTGCCAGCAGCTTAGAGGTCGCGAAGCGGGGACCCGCCTACGAGCAGTACTTC. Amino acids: CASSLEVAKRGPAYEQYF.

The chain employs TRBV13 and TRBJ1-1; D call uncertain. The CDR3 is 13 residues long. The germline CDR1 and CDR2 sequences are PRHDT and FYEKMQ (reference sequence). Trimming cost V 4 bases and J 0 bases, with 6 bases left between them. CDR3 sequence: CASSSRMNTEAFF. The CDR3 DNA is TGTGCCAGCAGCTCTAGGATGAACACTGAAGCTTTCTTT.

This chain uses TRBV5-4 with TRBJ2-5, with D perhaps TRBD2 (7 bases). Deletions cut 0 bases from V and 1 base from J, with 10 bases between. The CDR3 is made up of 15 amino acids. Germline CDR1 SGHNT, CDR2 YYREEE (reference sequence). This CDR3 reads CASSLAGGRQETQYF. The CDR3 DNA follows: TGTGCCAGCAGCTTGGCCGGGGGGCGCCAAGAGACCCAGTACTTC.

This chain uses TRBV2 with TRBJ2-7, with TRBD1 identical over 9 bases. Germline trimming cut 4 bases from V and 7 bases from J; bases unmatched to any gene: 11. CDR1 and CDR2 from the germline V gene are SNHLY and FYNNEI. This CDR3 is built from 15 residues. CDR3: CASSGPGQGISEQYF. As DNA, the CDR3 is TGTGCCAGCAGTGGCCCCGGACAGGGGATAAGTGAGCAGTACTTC.

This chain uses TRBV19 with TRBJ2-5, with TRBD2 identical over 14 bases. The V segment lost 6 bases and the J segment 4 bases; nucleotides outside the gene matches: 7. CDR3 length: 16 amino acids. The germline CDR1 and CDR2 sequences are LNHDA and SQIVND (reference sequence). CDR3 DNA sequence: TGTGCCAGTAGAAGACTAGCGGGGGGGGCAGTAGAGACCCAGTACTTC. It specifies CASRRLAGGAVETQYF.